A single sample gave rise to the 28 T cell receptor beta chains below, sequenced in a study of OX40 agonist ivuxolimab in advanced cancers. Profiling relied on immunoSEQ multiplex PCR, and the TCRdb table lists in-frame clones only, not all of them. The data contain some 140,000 clones, approximately 90% of them singletons. The sequenced sample was CD4+ or CD8+ T cells sorted from blood, obtained in a trial of the OX40 agonist ivuxolimab. The receptors originated from an adult with an advanced solid tumor such as melanoma, head and neck, liver or kidney cancer.

The sample holds a few counts of this clone. V and J are TRBV5-1 and TRBJ2-7; no reliable D call. This CDR3 has 13 residues. V lost 2 bases, J lost 5 bases, and 11 bases lay in between. Germline CDR1 and CDR2: SGHRS and YFSETQ. The CDR3: CASSLAVDHEQYF. In DNA form, the CDR3 reads TGCGCCAGCAGCTTAGCAGTAGACCACGAGCAGTACTTC.

Details on this clone: An end of the junction does not agree with germline; a read error may underlie this. The rearrangement joins TRBV7-3 to TRBJ1-1; no clear D gene. Germline assignment: CDR1 SGHTA and CDR2 FQGTGA. This CDR3 is built from 13 residues. The CDR3 loop is CASSLTMNTEAFF. DNA for the CDR3: TGTGCCAGCAGCCTAACTATGAACACTGAAGCTTTCTTT.

The V gene is TRBV4-1, the J gene TRBJ1-2; D remains unclear. CDR1 is MGHRA and CDR2 is YSYEKL in the germline V gene. The ends were cut back, 5 bases at V and 4 bases at J, with 5 bases in the middle. This CDR3 spans 11 amino acids. The CDR3 here is CASSDGYGYTF. The CDR3 DNA follows: TGCGCCAGCAGCGATGGCTATGGCTACACCTTC.

CDR3 sequence reads: CASSLESASADTQYF. CDR3 sequence (DNA): TGTGCCAGCAGCTTAGAATCGGCTAGCGCAGATACGCAGTATTTT. This chain connects TRBV7-2 to TRBJ2-3, with a tentative D call TRBD2 (6 bases). CDR1 SGHTA and CDR2 FQGNSA come from the germline V gene. The CDR3 extends over 15 amino acids. V was cut by 1 base and J by 4 bases, with 12 bases left in between.

J is TRBJ2-7 and V is TRBV10-2; D is ambiguous. Germline V gene sequence: CDR1 WSHSY, CDR2 SAAADI. The CDR3 is 13 residues long. V was trimmed by 4 bases and J by 2 bases, leaving 9 bases between them. The CDR3 loop is CASSGRVTYEQYF. The CDR3, as DNA: TGCGCCAGCAGTGGGAGAGTTACCTACGAGCAGTACTTC.

V is TRBV28 and J is TRBJ1-5; 7 nucleotides align to TRBD1. V was clipped by 6 bases and J by 3 bases; unmatched bases: 5. Germline V CDR1 and CDR2: MDHEN, SYDVKM. This CDR3 comprises 14 residues. CDR3 protein: CASSRGTVNQPQHF. The DNA of the CDR3 is TGTGCCAGCAGCCGGGGGACAGTCAATCAGCCCCAGCATTTT.

This clone showed up just a few times. The rearrangement joins TRBV28 to TRBJ2-7; 7 bases map to TRBD2. The CDR3 totals 15 residues. The germline V gene encodes CDR1 MDHEN and CDR2 SYDVKM. V lost 6 bases, J lost 9 bases, and 17 bases stayed unmatched. CDR3 DNA: TGTGCCAGCAGGAGCGGGGCTAGCGTTGATCCTGGGCAGTACTTC. Its translation: CASRSGASVDPGQYF.

This chain uses TRBV5-1 with TRBJ1-1; 8 bases are shared with TRBD1. This CDR3 spans 15 amino acids. The V gene's germline CDR1 is SGHRS and CDR2 YFSETQ. The trim removed 4 bases at V and 3 bases at J, leaving 8 bases unmatched. CDR3 DNA sequence: TGCGCCAGCAGCATAGGACAGGGTTCGTACACTGAAGCTTTCTTT. It specifies CASSIGQGSYTEAFF.

The chain joins TRBV6-5 to TRBJ1-4, with D uncertain. Trimming took off 4 bases at V and 8 bases at J, with 17 bases between the two ends. The CDR3 loop spans 15 amino acids. In germline, CDR1 is MNHEY, CDR2 SVGAGI. Here the CDR3 reads CASSWQAAGGEKLFF. DNA of the CDR3: TGTGCCAGCAGTTGGCAGGCGGCTGGAGGCGAAAAACTGTTTTTT.

The chain is built from TRBV19 and TRBJ1-4, with 9 positions matching TRBD1. Germline trimming cut 7 bases from V and 5 bases from J; bases unmatched to any gene: 8. CDR3 length: 15 amino acids. Germline assignment: CDR1 LNHDA and CDR2 SQIVND (reference sequence). The CDR3, as DNA: TGTGCCAGTACGGCGAGGACAGGGGCGAATGAAAAACTGTTTTTT. This gives the protein CASTARTGANEKLFF.

The CDR3 DNA reads as TGCGCCAGCAGCCAAGGGGATAGAGCCAAAAACATTCAGTACTTC. This encodes CASSQGDRAKNIQYF. The rearrangement links TRBV4-3 to TRBJ2-4; D unresolved. Looked up from germline, CDR1 is LGHNA and CDR2 is YSLEER. The V end was cut by 1 base, the J end by 0 bases, with 7 bases between. This CDR3 has 15 residues.

This clone was detected only a few times. The J gene is TRBJ1-2, the V gene TRBV30, with unresolved D. The ends were cut back, 5 bases at V and 7 bases at J, with 17 bases in the middle. Per germline, CDR1 GTSNPN and CDR2 SVGIG (reference sequence). This CDR3 comprises 13 residues. The DNA for the CDR3 is TGTGCCTGGGAAGGGTGGGGATTGGCTGGCTACACCTTC. It specifies CAWEGWGLAGYTF.

J is TRBJ2-1 and V is TRBV5-4; TRBD1 matches at 7 bases. The CDR3 loop spans 15 amino acids. Germline CDR1 reads SGHNT; CDR2 reads YYREEE (reference sequence). V trimming: 6 bases; J trimming: 9 bases; junction bases outside the gene matches: 15. CDR3 sequence: CASTPGQVGYAEQFF. The CDR3, as DNA: TGTGCCAGCACCCCAGGACAGGTTGGGTACGCTGAGCAGTTCTTC. The entire variable domain, with the rest obtained from reference TRBV5-4 and TRBJ2-1, is as follows: ETGVTQSPTHLIKTRGQQVTLRCSSQSGHNTVSWYQQALGQGPQFIFQYYREEENGRGNFPPRFSGLQFPNYSSELNVNALELDDSALYLCASTPGQVGYAEQFFGPGTRLTVL.

This sequence joins TRBV7-3 and TRBJ1-2, with D possibly being TRBD1 (6 bases). CDR3 length: 12 amino acids. V lost 6 bases and J lost 6, with 11 bases in between. The germline V gene encodes CDR1 SGHTA and CDR2 FQGTGA. CDR3 coding DNA: TGTGCCAGCAGGCGGGGGCTCGATGGCTACACCTTC. Its protein product is CASRRGLDGYTF.

The CDR3 DNA reads as TGTGCCAGCAGCCCAGGTTACAGCCTCTACGAGCAGTACTTC. This gives the protein CASSPGYSLYEQYF. V usage is TRBV11-2 and J usage is TRBJ2-7; D is unclear. The CDR3 is 14 amino acids. V was clipped by 5 bases and J by 3 bases, with 14 bases between them. The germline V gene has CDR1 SGHAT and CDR2 FQNNGV.

The chain links TRBV28 to TRBJ1-4, with TRBD1 matching over 7 bases. The CDR3 spans 14 residues. The J segment lost 5 bases and the V segment lost 6 bases, leaving 6 bases of the junction unmatched. Germline V CDR1 and CDR2: MDHEN, SYDVKM. CDR3 sequence: CASSRTGKNEKLFF. DNA of the CDR3: TGTGCCAGCAGCAGGACAGGAAAAAATGAAAAACTGTTTTTT. The variable domain in full, with the rest retrieved from reference TRBV28 and TRBJ1-4, is DVKVTQSSRYLVKRTGEKVFLECVQDMDHENMFWYRQDPGLGLRLIYFSYDVKMKEKGDIPEGYSVSREKKERFSLILESASTNQTSMYLCASSRTGKNEKLFFGSGTQLSVL.

The genes are TRBV11-2 and TRBJ2-1; unclear D gene. With 0 bases removed from V and 8 bases from J, the gap between germline ends came to 8 bases. Germline assignment: CDR1 SGHAT and CDR2 FQNNGV. The CDR3 length is 13 residues. DNA for the CDR3: TGTGCCAGCAGCTTAGATCGAGGCGATGAGCAGTTCTTC. This translates into CASSLDRGDEQFF.

This chain joins TRBV19 and TRBJ1-1; TRBD1 matches 8 bases. Germline lookup yields CDR1 LNHDA and CDR2 SQIVND (reference sequence). Trimming cost V 4 bases and J 7 bases; bases outside gene matches: 5. The CDR3 consists of 13 residues. CDR3 sequence reads: CASSKRGQGEAFF. The CDR3 DNA reads as TGTGCCAGTAGTAAGCGTGGACAGGGTGAAGCTTTCTTT.

The V and J genes are TRBV9 and TRBJ2-1; TRBD2 agrees at 8 bases. This CDR3 has 18 amino acids. V lost 0 bases and J lost 3; bases outside the gene matches: 11. Per germline, CDR1 SGDLS and CDR2 YYNGEE. The CDR3 protein is CASSVDSDGRDRYNEQFF. CDR3 sequence (DNA): TGTGCCAGCAGCGTAGACTCGGACGGGAGGGATCGCTACAATGAGCAGTTCTTC.

The count of this clone is one. The chain uses TRBV28 and TRBJ1-1; D is uncertain. CDR1 is MDHEN and CDR2 is SYDVKM in the germline V gene. Trimming stripped 3 bases from V and 3 bases from J, with 14 bases between. The CDR3 is 15 residues long. CDR3 coding DNA: TGTGCCAGCAGTTTTCGGGCGAAGTGGTACACTGAAGCTTTCTTT. Its translation: CASSFRAKWYTEAFF.

This clone is a singleton in its sample. This chain connects TRBV10-3 to TRBJ2-1; the D gene could be TRBD1 or TRBD2 (7 bases each). Between the trimmed V and J ends, which lost 10 bases and 5 bases, there was a span of 12 bases. CDR3 size: 12 residues. CDR1 and CDR2 (germline): ENHRY, SYGVKD. The CDR3 sequence is CATGGADNEQFF. The CDR3 nucleotides are TGTGCCACAGGGGGGGCCGACAATGAGCAGTTCTTC.

The chain recombines TRBV6-1 with TRBJ1-5, with D hard to call. Germline V gene data show CDR1 as MNHNS and CDR2 as SASEGT. This CDR3 contains 17 residues. V shed 1 base and J shed 7 bases, with 20 bases lying between them. CDR3 nucleotides: TGTGCCAGCAGTGAAGTGTTGGGAGTCACCCCGGAACAGCCCCAGCATTTT. It is translated as CASSEVLGVTPEQPQHF.

The chain carries TRBV5-1 and TRBJ2-6, with D perhaps TRBD1 (5 bases). The ends were cut back, 2 bases at V and 1 base at J, with 10 bases in the middle. Germline values: CDR1 SGHRS, CDR2 YFSETQ. This CDR3 is built from 16 residues. DNA of the CDR3: TGCGCCAGCAGCTTAAGTTCAGGGTCTGGGGCCAACGTCCTGACTTTC. This encodes CASSLSSGSGANVLTF.

In this sample, this clone turned up a few times. The chain carries TRBV7-9 and TRBJ1-1, with D possibly TRBD1 on 5 matching bases. The CDR3 totals 12 residues. The ends were cut back, 5 bases at V and 5 bases at J, with 9 bases in the middle. CDR1 and CDR2 (germline): SEHNR, FQNEAQ (reference sequence). CDR3 nucleotide sequence: TGTGCCAGCAGCCCAGAGGGGACTGAAGCTTTCTTT. Translating it yields CASSPEGTEAFF.

V gene TRBV5-1 combines with J gene TRBJ1-5; D is undetermined. CDR3 length: 14 residues. Trimming shortened V by 2 bases and J by 7 bases, and 13 bases separated the two germline ends. In germline, CDR1 is SGHRS, CDR2 YFSETQ. This CDR3 is CASSLPGLGQPQHF. CDR3 DNA: TGCGCCAGCAGCTTACCGGGTTTGGGGCAGCCCCAGCATTTT.

This sequence joins TRBV7-8 and TRBJ2-5, with D tentatively TRBD2 (5 bases). Trimming stripped 2 bases from V and 4 bases from J, with 14 bases between. This CDR3 has 15 residues. The germline CDR1 and CDR2 sequences are SGHVS and FQNEAQ. CDR3 sequence: CASSLMFGIRETQYF. CDR3 bases: TGTGCCAGCAGCTTAATGTTCGGGATCCGAGAGACCCAGTACTTC.

The V call is TRBV5-4, the J call TRBJ2-1; 7 nucleotides line up with TRBD2. Germline V gene sequence: CDR1 SGHNT, CDR2 YYREEE (reference sequence). This CDR3 has 15 residues. V gave up 0 bases and J gave up 4 bases; unmatched junction bases: 4. CDR3: CASSLVASGYNEQFF. CDR3 in DNA: TGTGCCAGCAGCTTGGTGGCTAGCGGATACAATGAGCAGTTCTTC.

This chain links TRBV11-2 with TRBJ1-4; tentatively, D is TRBD1 (6 bases). The germline V gene encodes CDR1 SGHAT and CDR2 FQNNGV. This CDR3 region has 18 residues. V lost 0 bases and J 8 bases, leaving 22 bases between the germline ends. CDR3 sequence (DNA): TGTGCCAGCAGCTTAGATGGGGTTGGTACCAGGGGTGGAGAAAAACTGTTTTTT. Its translation: CASSLDGVGTRGGEKLFF.